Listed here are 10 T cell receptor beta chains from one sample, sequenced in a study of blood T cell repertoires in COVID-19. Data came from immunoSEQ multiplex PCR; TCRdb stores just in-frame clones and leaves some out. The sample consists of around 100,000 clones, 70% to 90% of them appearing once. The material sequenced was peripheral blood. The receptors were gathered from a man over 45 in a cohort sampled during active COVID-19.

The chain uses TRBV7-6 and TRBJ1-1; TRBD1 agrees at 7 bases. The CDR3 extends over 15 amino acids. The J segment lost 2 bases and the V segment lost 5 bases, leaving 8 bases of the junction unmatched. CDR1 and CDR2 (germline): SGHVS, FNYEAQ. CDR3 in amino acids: CASSPRTGLNTEAFF. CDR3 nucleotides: TGTGCCAGCAGCCCCCGGACAGGACTCAACACTGAAGCTTTCTTT.

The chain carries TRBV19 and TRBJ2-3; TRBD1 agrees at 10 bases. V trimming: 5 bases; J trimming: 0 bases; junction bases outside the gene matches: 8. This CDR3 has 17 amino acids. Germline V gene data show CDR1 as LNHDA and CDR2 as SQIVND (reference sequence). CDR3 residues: CASSARQGAPSTDTQYF. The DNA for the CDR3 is TGTGCCAGTAGTGCCCGACAGGGGGCCCCGAGCACAGATACGCAGTATTTT.

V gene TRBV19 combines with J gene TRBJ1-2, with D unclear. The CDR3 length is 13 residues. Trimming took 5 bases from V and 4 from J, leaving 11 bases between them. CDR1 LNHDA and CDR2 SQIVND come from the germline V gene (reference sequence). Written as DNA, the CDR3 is TGTGCCAGTAGTCCAGACGGACTCTATGGCTACACCTTC. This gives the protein CASSPDGLYGYTF.

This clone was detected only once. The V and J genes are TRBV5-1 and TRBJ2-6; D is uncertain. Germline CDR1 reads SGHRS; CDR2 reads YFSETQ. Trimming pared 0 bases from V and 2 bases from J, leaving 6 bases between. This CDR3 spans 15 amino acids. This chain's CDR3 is CASSLVTAGANVLTF. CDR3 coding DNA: TGCGCCAGCAGCTTGGTAACAGCTGGGGCCAACGTCCTGACTTTC.

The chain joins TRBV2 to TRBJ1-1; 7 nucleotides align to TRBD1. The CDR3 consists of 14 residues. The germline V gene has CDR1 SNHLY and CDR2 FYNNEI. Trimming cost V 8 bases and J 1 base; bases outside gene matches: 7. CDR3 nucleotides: TGTGCCAGCGTGACAGGGTCGAAGAACACTGAAGCTTTCTTT. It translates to CASVTGSKNTEAFF. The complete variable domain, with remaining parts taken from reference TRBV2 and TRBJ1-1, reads EPEVTQTPSHQVTQMGQEVILRCVPISNHLYFYWYRQILGQKVEFLVSFYNNEISEKSEIFDDQFSVERPDGSNFTLKIRSTKLEDSAMYFCASVTGSKNTEAFFGQGTRLTVV.

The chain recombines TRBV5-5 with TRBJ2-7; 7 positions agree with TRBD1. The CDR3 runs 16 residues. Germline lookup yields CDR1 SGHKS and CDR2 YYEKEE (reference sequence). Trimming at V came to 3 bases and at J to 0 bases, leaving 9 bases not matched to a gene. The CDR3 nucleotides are TGTGCCAGCAGCTCACTACCCGACAGGGTCTCCTACGAGCAGTACTTC. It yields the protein CASSSLPDRVSYEQYF.

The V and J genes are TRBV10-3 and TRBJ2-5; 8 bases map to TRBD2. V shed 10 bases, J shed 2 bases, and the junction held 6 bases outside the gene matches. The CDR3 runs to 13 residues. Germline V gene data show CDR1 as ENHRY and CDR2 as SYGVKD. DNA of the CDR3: TGTGCCACGAGCGGGGGCCAACAAGAGACCCAGTACTTC. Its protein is CATSGGQQETQYF.

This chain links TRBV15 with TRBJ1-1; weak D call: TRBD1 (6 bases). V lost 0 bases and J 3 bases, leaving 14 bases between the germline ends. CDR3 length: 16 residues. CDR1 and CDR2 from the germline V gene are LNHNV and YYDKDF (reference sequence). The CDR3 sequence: CATSRDFGQLYTEAFF. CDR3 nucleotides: TGTGCCACCAGCAGAGATTTTGGACAGCTCTACACTGAAGCTTTCTTT. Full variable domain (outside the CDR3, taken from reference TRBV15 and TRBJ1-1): DAMVIQNPRYQVTQFGKPVTLSCSQTLNHNVMYWYQQKSSQAPKLLFHYYDKDFNNEADTPDNFQSRRPNTSFCFLDIRSPGLGDTAMYLCATSRDFGQLYTEAFFGQGTRLTVV.

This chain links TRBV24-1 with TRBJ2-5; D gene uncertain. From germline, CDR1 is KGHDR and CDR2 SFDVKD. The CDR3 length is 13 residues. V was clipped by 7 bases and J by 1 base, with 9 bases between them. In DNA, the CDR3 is TGTGCCACCAGCCGCGGCATCCAAGAGACCCAGTACTTC. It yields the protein CATSRGIQETQYF.

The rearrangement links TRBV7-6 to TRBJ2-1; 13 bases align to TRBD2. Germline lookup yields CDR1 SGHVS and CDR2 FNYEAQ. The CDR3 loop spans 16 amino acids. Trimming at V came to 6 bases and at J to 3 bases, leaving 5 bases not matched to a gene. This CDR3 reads CASRRLAGGDYNEQFF. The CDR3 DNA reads TGTGCCAGCAGGCGACTAGCGGGGGGTGACTACAATGAGCAGTTCTTC.